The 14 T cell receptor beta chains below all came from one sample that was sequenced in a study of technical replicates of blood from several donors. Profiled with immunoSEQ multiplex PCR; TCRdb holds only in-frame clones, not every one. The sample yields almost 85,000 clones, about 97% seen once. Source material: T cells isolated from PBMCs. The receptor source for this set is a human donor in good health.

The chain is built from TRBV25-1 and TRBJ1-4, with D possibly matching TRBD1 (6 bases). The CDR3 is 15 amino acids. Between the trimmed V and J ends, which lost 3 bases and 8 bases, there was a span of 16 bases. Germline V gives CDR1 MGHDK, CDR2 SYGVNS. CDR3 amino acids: CASSDSQGSPEKLFF. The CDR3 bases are TGTGCCAGCAGTGACTCACAGGGTTCCCCCGAAAAACTGTTTTTT.

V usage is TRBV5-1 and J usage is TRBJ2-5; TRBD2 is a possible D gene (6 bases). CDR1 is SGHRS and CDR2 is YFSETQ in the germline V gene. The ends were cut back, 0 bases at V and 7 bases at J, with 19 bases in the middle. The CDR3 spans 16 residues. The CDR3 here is CASSLALSIRGGTQYF. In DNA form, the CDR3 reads TGCGCCAGCAGCTTGGCCCTATCGATCCGGGGAGGGACCCAGTACTTC.

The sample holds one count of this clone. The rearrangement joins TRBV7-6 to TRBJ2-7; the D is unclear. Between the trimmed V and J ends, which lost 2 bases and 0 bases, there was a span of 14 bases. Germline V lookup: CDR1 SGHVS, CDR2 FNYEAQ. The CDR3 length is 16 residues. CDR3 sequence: CASSLTTTPSSYEQYF. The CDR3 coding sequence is TGTGCCAGCAGCTTAACGACAACACCAAGCTCCTACGAGCAGTACTTC.

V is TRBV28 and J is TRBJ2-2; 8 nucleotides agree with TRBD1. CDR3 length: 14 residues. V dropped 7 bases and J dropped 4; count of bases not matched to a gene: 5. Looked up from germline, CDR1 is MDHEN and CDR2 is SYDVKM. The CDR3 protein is CASTSQGATGELFF. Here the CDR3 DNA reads TGTGCCAGCACCTCCCAGGGGGCCACCGGGGAGCTGTTTTTT.

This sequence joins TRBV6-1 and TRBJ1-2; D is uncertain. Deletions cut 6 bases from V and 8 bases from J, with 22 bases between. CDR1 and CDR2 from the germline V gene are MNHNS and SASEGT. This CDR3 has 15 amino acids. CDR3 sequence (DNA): TGTGCCAGCAGGCCCCGGACCCCCCTTCGCGGGGGCTACACCTTC. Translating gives CASRPRTPLRGGYTF.

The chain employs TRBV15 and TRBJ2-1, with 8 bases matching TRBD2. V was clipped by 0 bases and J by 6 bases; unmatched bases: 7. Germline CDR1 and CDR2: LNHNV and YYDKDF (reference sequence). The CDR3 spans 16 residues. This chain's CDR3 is CATSRDWTGGLNEQFF. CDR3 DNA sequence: TGTGCCACCAGCAGAGATTGGACGGGAGGGCTCAATGAGCAGTTCTTC.

The CDR3 protein is CASSFSGPSGYGYTF. The DNA of the CDR3 is TGTGCCAGCAGCTTTAGCGGGCCCTCTGGCTATGGCTACACCTTC. The chain employs TRBV7-2 and TRBJ1-2; D call uncertain. The CDR3 sequence is 15 residues long. The V gene's germline CDR1 is SGHTA and CDR2 FQGNSA. Trimming shortened V by 3 bases and J by 4 bases, and 15 bases separated the two germline ends. The full variable domain, with the rest looked up from reference TRBV7-2 and TRBJ1-2, is GAGVSQSPSNKVTEKGKDVELRCDPISGHTALYWYRQSLGQGLEFLIYFQGNSAPDKSGLPSDRFSAERTGGSVSTLTIQRTQQEDSAVYLCASSFSGPSGYGYTFGSGTRLTVV.

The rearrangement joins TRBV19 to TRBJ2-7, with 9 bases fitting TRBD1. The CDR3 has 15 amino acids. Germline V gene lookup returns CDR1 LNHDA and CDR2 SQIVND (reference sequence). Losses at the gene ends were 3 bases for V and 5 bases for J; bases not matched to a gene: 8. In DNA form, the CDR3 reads TGTGCCAGTAGTATGGGGACAGGGAGAGTTAACGAGCAGTACTTC. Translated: CASSMGTGRVNEQYF.

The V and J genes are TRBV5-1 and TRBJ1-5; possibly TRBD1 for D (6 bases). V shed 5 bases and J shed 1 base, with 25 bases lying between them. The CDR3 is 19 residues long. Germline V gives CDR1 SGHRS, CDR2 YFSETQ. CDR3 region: CASRGAVGGMRGSNQPQHF. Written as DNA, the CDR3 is TGCGCCAGCAGAGGGGCAGTAGGGGGTATGAGGGGGAGCAATCAGCCCCAGCATTTT.

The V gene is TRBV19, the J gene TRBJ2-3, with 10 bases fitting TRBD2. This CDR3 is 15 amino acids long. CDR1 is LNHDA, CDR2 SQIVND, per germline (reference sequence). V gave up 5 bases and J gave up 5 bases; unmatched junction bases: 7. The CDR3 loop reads CASSGAGGGGDTQYF. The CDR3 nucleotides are TGTGCCAGTAGTGGAGCGGGGGGGGGAGGAGATACGCAGTATTTT. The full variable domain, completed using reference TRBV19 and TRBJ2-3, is DGGITQSPKYLFRKEGQNVTLSCEQNLNHDAMYWYRQDPGQGLRLIYYSQIVNDFQKGDIAEGYSVSREKKESFPLTVTSAQKNPTAFYLCASSGAGGGGDTQYFGPGTRLTVL.

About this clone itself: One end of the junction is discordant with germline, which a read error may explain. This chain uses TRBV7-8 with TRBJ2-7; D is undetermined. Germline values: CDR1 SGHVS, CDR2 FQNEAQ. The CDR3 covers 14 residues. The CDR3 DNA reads TGTGCCGGCAGCTTATTCCTGAGCTCCTACGAGCAGTACTTC. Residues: CAGSLFLSSYEQYF.

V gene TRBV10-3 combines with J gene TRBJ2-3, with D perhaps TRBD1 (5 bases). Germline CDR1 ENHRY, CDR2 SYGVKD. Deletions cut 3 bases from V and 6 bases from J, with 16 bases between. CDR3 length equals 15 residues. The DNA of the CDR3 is TGTGCCATCAGTGACTCTGGTCAGGGAAAGGATACGCAGTATTTT. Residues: CAISDSGQGKDTQYF.

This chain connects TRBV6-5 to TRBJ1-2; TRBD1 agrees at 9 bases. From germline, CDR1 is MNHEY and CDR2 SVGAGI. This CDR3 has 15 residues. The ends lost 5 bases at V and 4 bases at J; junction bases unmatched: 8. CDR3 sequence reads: CASSRTGGAGYGYTF. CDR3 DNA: TGTGCCAGCAGTCGAACAGGGGGCGCGGGCTATGGCTACACCTTC.

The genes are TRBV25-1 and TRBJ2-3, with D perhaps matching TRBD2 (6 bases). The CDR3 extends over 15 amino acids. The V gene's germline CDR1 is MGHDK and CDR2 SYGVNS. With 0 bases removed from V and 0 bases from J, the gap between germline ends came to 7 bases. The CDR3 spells CASSEYGTSTDTQYF. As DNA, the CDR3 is TGTGCCAGCAGTGAATACGGGACTAGCACAGATACGCAGTATTTT.